These T cell receptor beta chains were read from a single sample in a study of shared clonotypes between healthy human individuals. Method: immunoSEQ multiplex PCR; TCRdb's copy keeps in-frame clones and lacks some. Here the sample spans 200,000 to 250,000 clones, approximately 65% being singletons. The sample was memory CD4+ T cells sorted from blood. The receptors stem from a man aged 25-45 years in good health. The conserved cysteine and the conserved F or W are not part of the CDR3 here. Clone size, where shown, is once, few, many, or a class for clones that have expanded.

CDR3 protein,V gene,J gene,clone size,CDR3 length
ASSLAGSPEQY,TRBV5-1,TRBJ2-7,few,11
ASSRTAGGGETQY,TRBV14,TRBJ2-5,.,13
ASSRGTLLYNEQF,TRBV7-9,TRBJ2-1,.,13
ASRQDSLSSYEQY,TRBV5-1,TRBJ2-7,few,13
ASSPQGQAGGLRGYT,TRBV18,TRBJ1-2,.,15
ASSEGGQIRYGYT,TRBV25-1,TRBJ1-2,.,13
ASSEHTAVRTDTQY,TRBV6-1,TRBJ2-3,few,14
ASSLVQGAGTEAF,TRBV5-4,TRBJ1-1,few,13
ASSLAGYEGEQF,TRBV11-2,TRBJ2-1,.,12
ASSLPGGTYNEQF,TRBV5-6,TRBJ2-1,.,13
ASSLAGTGGEQY,TRBV28,TRBJ2-7,.,12